A single sample gave rise to the 14 T cell receptor beta chains below, sequenced in a study of shared clonotypes between healthy human individuals. Terminally differentiated effector memory CD45RA+ cells were excluded by CCR7 positive selection of CD45RO-negative cells. Here immunoSEQ multiplex PCR was the method, and the copy in TCRdb shows in-frame clones only, minus some. The sample has about 2.2 million clones; approximately 92% are singletons. The sequenced sample consisted of naive CD8+ T cells from PBMCs. Receptors were obtained from a man in his late teens or twenties in good health. Some clones in this sample may be carry-over from other donors' samples.

This chain connects TRBV10-3 to TRBJ2-3; maybe TRBD2 (6 bases). Trimming shortened V by 10 bases and J by 7 bases, and 21 bases separated the two germline ends. CDR3 length: 14 residues. Per the germline V gene, CDR1 is ENHRY and CDR2 is SYGVKD. The CDR3 bases are TGTGCCAGCGCGGGACTGAGTTTGCAGAATACGCAGTATTTT. Protein product: CASAGLSLQNTQYF.

The CDR3, as DNA: TGTGCCAGCAGTTCCCGCCGCACCCACTCGGCGGATACGCAGTATTTT. Amino acid sequence: CASSSRRTHSADTQYF. The rearrangement joins TRBV2 to TRBJ2-3; D uncertain. V was cut by 5 bases and J by 6 bases, with 21 bases left in between. The CDR3 is made up of 16 amino acids. CDR1 SNHLY and CDR2 FYNNEI come from the germline V gene.

This clone was counted only a few times. This rearrangement joins TRBV7-9 to TRBJ1-2; a weak D match, TRBD1 (5 bases). Trimming removed 1 base from V and 5 bases from J, with 8 bases in between. The CDR3 is 13 residues long. Germline CDR1 reads SEHNR; CDR2 reads FQNEAQ (reference sequence). The CDR3 nucleotides read TGTGCCAGCAGCTTAGACGACAGATATGGCTACACCTTC. Its protein is CASSLDDRYGYTF.

The chain links TRBV27 to TRBJ2-7; 9 nucleotides agree with TRBD2. CDR1 and CDR2 (germline): MNHEY, SMNVEV (reference sequence). The V gene end was trimmed by 4 bases and the J gene end by 3 bases; junction bases not matched to a gene: 4. This CDR3 has 14 residues. In DNA, the CDR3 is TGTGCCAGCAGTTCCCTAGCGGGGTACTACGAGCAGTACTTC. Amino acids: CASSSLAGYYEQYF.

This clone was picked up one time. This specimen includes other DNA sequences encoding the same CDR3. The chain uses TRBV28 and TRBJ2-7, with no clear D. This CDR3 comprises 13 residues. Trimming shortened V by 3 bases and J by 4 bases, and 10 bases separated the two germline ends. Germline V lookup: CDR1 MDHEN, CDR2 SYDVKM. The CDR3, as DNA: TGTGCCAGCAGTTTGGGCCAGCTATACGAGCAGTACTTC. Its protein is CASSLGQLYEQYF.

This clone was observed once. The chain couples TRBV7-9 to TRBJ1-3; no clear D gene. CDR3 length: 13 residues. V was pared by 7 bases and J by 1 base, with 8 bases between. Germline CDR1 reads SEHNR; CDR2 reads FQNEAQ (reference sequence). The CDR3 sequence is CASIGLSGNTIYF. DNA for the CDR3: TGTGCCAGCATAGGGCTGTCTGGAAACACCATATATTTT.

This clone has a single count. This chain joins TRBV28 and TRBJ1-2; D gene uncertain. CDR3 size: 16 residues. The V end was cut by 3 bases, the J end by 4 bases, with 18 bases between. In germline, CDR1 is MDHEN, CDR2 SYDVKM. This chain's CDR3 is CASSFTGPLPIYGYTF. The CDR3 nucleotides read TGTGCCAGCAGTTTCACCGGGCCTCTCCCTATCTATGGCTACACCTTC.

J is TRBJ1-1 and V is TRBV30, with D perhaps matching TRBD1 (5 bases). The CDR3 runs 16 residues. V was pared by 5 bases and J by 3 bases, with 22 bases between. Germline CDR1 GTSNPN, CDR2 SVGIG (reference sequence). This CDR3 reads CAWATGLEGVYTEAFF. CDR3 in DNA: TGTGCCTGGGCGACGGGACTCGAGGGTGTGTACACTGAAGCTTTCTTT.

The chain uses TRBV5-6 and TRBJ2-2; the D is unclear. The CDR3 loop spans 14 amino acids. Trimming left V 2 bases short and J 1 base short, with 6 bases between. The germline gives CDR1 SGHDT, CDR2 YYEEEE. CDR3 bases: TGTGCCAGCAGCTTTCCGGTGAACACCGGGGAGCTGTTTTTT. Its protein product is CASSFPVNTGELFF.

The V gene is TRBV7-8, the J gene TRBJ1-5; D is uncertain. Trimming took 4 bases from V and 7 from J, leaving 20 bases between them. The CDR3 has 16 residues. Germline-derived CDR1 and CDR2 are SGHVS and FQNEAQ. CDR3 residues: CASSSEPTEGRQPQHF. The CDR3 bases are TGTGCCAGCAGCTCCGAGCCCACAGAGGGCAGGCAGCCCCAGCATTTT.

This chain links TRBV4-1 with TRBJ2-2; unclear D gene. V lost 0 bases and J lost 1, with 3 bases in between. The CDR3 totals 14 residues. The germline V gene has CDR1 MGHRA and CDR2 YSYEKL. The CDR3 spells CASSQDENTGELFF. Written as DNA, the CDR3 is TGCGCCAGCAGCCAAGATGAGAACACCGGGGAGCTGTTTTTT.

Details on this clone: The sample contains more than one DNA sequence encoding this CDR3. The chain uses TRBV9 and TRBJ1-1; 8 nucleotides match TRBD1. Germline values: CDR1 SGDLS, CDR2 YYNGEE. V dropped 3 bases and J dropped 0; count of bases not matched to a gene: 1. This CDR3 is 14 amino acids long. The CDR3: CASSATGVNTEAFF. The CDR3 region has the DNA TGTGCCAGCAGCGCGACAGGGGTGAACACTGAAGCTTTCTTT.

The rearrangement links TRBV9 to TRBJ2-5; unclear D gene. The CDR3 is 15 residues long. CDR1 is SGDLS and CDR2 is YYNGEE in the germline V gene. V was cut by 0 bases and J by 4 bases, with 13 bases left in between. CDR3 in DNA: TGTGCCAGCAGCGTAGATGGCCGGTCTGGAGAGACCCAGTACTTC. Translation: CASSVDGRSGETQYF.

The V call is TRBV30, the J call TRBJ1-1; no firm D call. Per the germline V gene, CDR1 is GTSNPN and CDR2 is SVGIG (reference sequence). The CDR3 contains 13 residues. V was trimmed by 2 bases and J by 6 bases, leaving 13 bases between them. CDR3 nucleotide sequence: TGTGCCTGGAGTTGGAGCAGCTACGCTGAAGCTTTCTTT. It is translated as CAWSWSSYAEAFF.